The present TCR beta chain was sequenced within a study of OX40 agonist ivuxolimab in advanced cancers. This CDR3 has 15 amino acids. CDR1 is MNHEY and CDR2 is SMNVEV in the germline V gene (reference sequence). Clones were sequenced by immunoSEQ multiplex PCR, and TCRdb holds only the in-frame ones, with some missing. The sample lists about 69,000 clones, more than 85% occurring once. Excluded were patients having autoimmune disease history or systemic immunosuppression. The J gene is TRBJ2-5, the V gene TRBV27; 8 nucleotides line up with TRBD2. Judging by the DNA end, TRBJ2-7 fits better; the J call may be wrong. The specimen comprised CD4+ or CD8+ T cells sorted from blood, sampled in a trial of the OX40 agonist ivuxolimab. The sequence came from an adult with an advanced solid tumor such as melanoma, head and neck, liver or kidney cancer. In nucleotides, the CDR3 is TGTGCCAGCAGTGGGGGGACTAGGGGTCGCTACGAGCAGTACTTC. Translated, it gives CASSGGTRGRYEQYF.